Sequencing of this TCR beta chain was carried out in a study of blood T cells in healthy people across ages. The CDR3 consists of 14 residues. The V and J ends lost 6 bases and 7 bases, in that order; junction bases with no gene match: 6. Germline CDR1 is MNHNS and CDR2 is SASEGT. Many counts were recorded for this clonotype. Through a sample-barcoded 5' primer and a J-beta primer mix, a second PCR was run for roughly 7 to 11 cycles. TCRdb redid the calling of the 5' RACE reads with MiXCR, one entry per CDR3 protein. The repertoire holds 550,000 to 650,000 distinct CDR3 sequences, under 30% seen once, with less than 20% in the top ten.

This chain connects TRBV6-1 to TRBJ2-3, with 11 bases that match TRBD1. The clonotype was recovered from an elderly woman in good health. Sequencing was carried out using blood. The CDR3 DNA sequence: TGTGCCAGCAGCCGGGACAGGGGGAAGCATACGCAGTATTTT. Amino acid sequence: CASSRDRGKHTQYF.